The rows below give T cell receptor beta chains drawn from one sample of a study of shared clonotypes between healthy human individuals. Assay used: immunoSEQ multiplex PCR; TCRdb lists only in-frame clones, some missing. The data contain over a million clones, around 97% of them singletons. Material for sequencing was naive CD4+ T cells sorted from blood. These receptors were taken from a man aged 30 to 45 in good health. Each CDR3 is given with its conserved first and last residue.

j_gene: TRBJ2-3
v_gene: TRBV5-4
CDR3aa: CASSLTTSTDTQYF

j_gene: TRBJ1-2
v_gene: TRBV5-1
CDR3aa: CASSSRQNSGYTF

j_gene: TRBJ1-3
v_gene: TRBV28
CDR3aa: CASSLYGRGSGNTIYF

j_gene: TRBJ2-2
v_gene: TRBV5-4
CDR3aa: CASSTTGGLAGELFF

j_gene: TRBJ2-7
v_gene: TRBV7-9
CDR3aa: CASSLGASSYEQYF

j_gene: TRBJ2-1
v_gene: TRBV11-3
CDR3aa: CASSHSGTSRGHEQFF

j_gene: TRBJ2-7
v_gene: TRBV6-1
CDR3aa: CASSGQQGSTYEQYF

j_gene: TRBJ1-3
v_gene: TRBV25-1
CDR3aa: CAETGPGDTIYF

j_gene: TRBJ1-1
v_gene: TRBV7-3
CDR3aa: CASSSYGQGRKNTEAFF

j_gene: TRBJ1-2
v_gene: TRBV6-5
CDR3aa: CASSYNAENYGYTF

j_gene: TRBJ2-2
v_gene: TRBV28
CDR3aa: CASSSGSRTGELFF

j_gene: TRBJ2-1
v_gene: TRBV10-1
CDR3aa: CASSTSRSLDNEQFF

j_gene: TRBJ2-7
v_gene: TRBV4-1
CDR3aa: CASSQGSSGSGVQYF

j_gene: TRBJ2-2
v_gene: TRBV15
CDR3aa: CATSAEGLARNTGELFF

j_gene: TRBJ2-5
v_gene: TRBV18
CDR3aa: CASSINRGETQYF

j_gene: TRBJ1-3
v_gene: TRBV6-1
CDR3aa: CASSELRGSGNTIYF

j_gene: TRBJ2-3
v_gene: TRBV6-6
CDR3aa: CASRQGQLYTDTQYF

j_gene: TRBJ2-2
v_gene: TRBV27
CDR3aa: CASSYRNTGELFF

j_gene: TRBJ2-5
v_gene: TRBV27
CDR3aa: CASSSYPISGNQWETQYF

j_gene: TRBJ2-3
v_gene: TRBV7-3
CDR3aa: CASSLRSSSSTDTQYF

j_gene: TRBJ1-1
v_gene: TRBV2
CDR3aa: CASSPVPNTEAFF

j_gene: TRBJ2-1
v_gene: TRBV15
CDR3aa: CATSRGQGVSGYEQFF

j_gene: TRBJ1-5
v_gene: TRBV19
CDR3aa: CASSPRGNQPQHF

j_gene: TRBJ2-2
v_gene: TRBV4-1
CDR3aa: CASSQFDRGHTGELFF

j_gene: TRBJ2-1
v_gene: TRBV19
CDR3aa: CASSTIRLADNEQFF

j_gene: TRBJ1-4
v_gene: TRBV29-1
CDR3aa: CSAEGATGPTNEKLFF

j_gene: TRBJ2-3
v_gene: TRBV30
CDR3aa: CAWDQSTDTQYF

j_gene: TRBJ2-7
v_gene: TRBV27
CDR3aa: CASSRDPYPSYEQYF

j_gene: TRBJ2-7
v_gene: TRBV6-1
CDR3aa: CASLQRSYEQYF

j_gene: TRBJ1-5
v_gene: TRBV5-4
CDR3aa: CASSLDPLGPQHF

j_gene: TRBJ1-5
v_gene: TRBV19
CDR3aa: CASSQTPGGSNQPQHF

j_gene: TRBJ2-7
v_gene: TRBV7-9
CDR3aa: CASRGSEQYF

j_gene: TRBJ2-7
v_gene: TRBV27
CDR3aa: CASRVQGALEQYF

j_gene: TRBJ2-7
v_gene: TRBV2
CDR3aa: CASSRDYNEQYF

j_gene: TRBJ2-7
v_gene: TRBV5-1
CDR3aa: CASSLYSLYEQYF

j_gene: TRBJ2-5
v_gene: TRBV6-1
CDR3aa: CASVGGTVETQYF

j_gene: TRBJ2-2
v_gene: TRBV5-1
CDR3aa: CASSLEGNAGELFF

j_gene: TRBJ2-3
v_gene: TRBV19
CDR3aa: CASSQGLAGTSTDTQYF

j_gene: TRBJ2-7
v_gene: TRBV9
CDR3aa: CASSLSGRGTYEQYF

j_gene: TRBJ2-1
v_gene: TRBV18
CDR3aa: CASSPDRENHNEQFF

j_gene: TRBJ2-1
v_gene: TRBV5-4
CDR3aa: CASSPDRVSYNEQFF

j_gene: TRBJ2-7
v_gene: TRBV7-6
CDR3aa: CASSFRTSGSEQYF

j_gene: TRBJ1-2
v_gene: TRBV21-1
CDR3aa: CASSKFQGSYGYTF

j_gene: TRBJ1-3
v_gene: TRBV2
CDR3aa: CASRPGGSGDTIYF

j_gene: TRBJ1-1
v_gene: TRBV11-2
CDR3aa: CASSLKRVEAFF

j_gene: TRBJ2-5
v_gene: TRBV20-1
CDR3aa: CSAGGETQYF

j_gene: TRBJ2-3
v_gene: TRBV7-3
CDR3aa: CASSLGRAPDTQYF

j_gene: TRBJ1-1
v_gene: TRBV7-9
CDR3aa: CASSSSGTGSNTEAFF